This T cell receptor (beta chain) stems from a study of neurological immune-mediated disorders. The V end lost 7 bases, the J end lost 6 bases, and 13 bases lay between the germline ends. The CDR3 length is 13 residues. Germline V gene lookup returns CDR1 SSHAT and CDR2 FNYEAQ (reference sequence). TCRdb fed the 5' RACE reads into MiXCR, producing one record per CDR3 protein. The sample has under 50,000 distinct CDR3 sequences, roughly a quarter seen once. This clonotype showed up many times. The receptor was isolated from an older woman in good health. The rearrangement joins TRBV7-7 to TRBJ1-5; D gene unclear. The sequenced sample consisted of PBMCs. CDR3 sequence (DNA): TGTGCCAGCACCCCCCAGAGGAGTCAGCCCCAGCATTTT. It specifies CASTPQRSQPQHF.